These 8 T cell receptor beta chains came from one sample sequenced in a study of Tregs in tolerant kidney transplant recipients. Profiling relied on immunoSEQ multiplex PCR, and the TCRdb table lists in-frame clones only, not all of them. This table has some 65,000 clones, less than 90% appearing once. The sequenced sample was CD4+ T cells from blood. These receptors all stem from a human donor in good health.

V and J are TRBV30 and TRBJ1-2, with D hard to call. The CDR3 is made up of 11 amino acids. CDR1 and CDR2 (germline): GTSNPN, SVGIG (reference sequence). Trimming removed 0 bases from V and 7 bases from J, with 6 bases in between. The CDR3 protein is CAWSVQSGYTF. In DNA form, the CDR3 reads TGTGCCTGGAGTGTACAAAGTGGCTACACCTTC.

The chain links TRBV2 to TRBJ2-7; 8 bases line up with TRBD2. Germline V gene lookup returns CDR1 SNHLY and CDR2 FYNNEI. The V and J ends lost 9 bases and 6 bases, in that order; junction bases with no gene match: 7. This CDR3 comprises 12 residues. CDR3 sequence: CARGTSSPEQYF. The CDR3 DNA reads TGTGCCAGGGGGACTAGTTCTCCCGAGCAGTACTTC.

The rearrangement uses TRBV23-1 and TRBJ2-1, with 10 bases fitting TRBD1. TRBV23-1 is an ORF for which the function is uncertain. The CDR3 consists of 16 residues. V dropped 6 bases and J dropped 5; count of bases not matched to a gene: 10. The CDR3 loop is CASSPVSGQGHNEQFF. CDR3 bases: TGCGCCAGCAGCCCCGTTTCGGGACAGGGGCACAATGAGCAGTTCTTC.

The rearrangement links TRBV19 to TRBJ1-5; weak D call: TRBD1 (6 bases). Trimming took 3 bases from V and 4 from J, leaving 13 bases between them. CDR1 and CDR2 (germline): LNHDA, SQIVND (reference sequence). CDR3 size: 15 residues. The CDR3 region is CASSIRGARNQPQHF. The CDR3 region has the DNA TGTGCCAGTAGTATTCGGGGGGCGCGGAATCAGCCCCAGCATTTT. Filled out from reference TRBV19 and TRBJ1-5, the complete variable domain reads DGGITQSPKYLFRKEGQNVTLSCEQNLNHDAMYWYRQDPGQGLRLIYYSQIVNDFQKGDIAEGYSVSREKKESFPLTVTSAQKNPTAFYLCASSIRGARNQPQHFGDGTRLSIL.

The V gene is TRBV12-5, the J gene TRBJ2-5; 8 nucleotides agree with TRBD1. The V segment lost 6 bases and the J segment 2 bases; nucleotides outside the gene matches: 5. The CDR3 totals 14 residues. From germline, CDR1 is LGHNT and CDR2 FRNRAP. CDR3 in amino acids: CASGQGTGQETQYF. CDR3 DNA: TGTGCTAGTGGACAAGGGACAGGACAAGAGACCCAGTACTTC.

J is TRBJ2-7 and V is TRBV18, with TRBD1 identical over 9 bases. The trim removed 3 bases at V and 6 bases at J, leaving 18 bases unmatched. CDR1 KGHSH and CDR2 LQKENI come from the germline V gene. The CDR3 consists of 18 residues. CDR3 region: CASSPYGPGTGRLGEQYF. CDR3 nucleotides: TGTGCCAGCTCACCGTACGGCCCCGGGACAGGGAGGCTCGGCGAGCAGTACTTC.

The genes are TRBV7-9 and TRBJ1-2, with 8 bases fitting TRBD1. The CDR3 is made up of 13 amino acids. J was trimmed by 6 bases and V by 6 bases; bases with no gene match: 6. Germline V CDR1 and CDR2: SEHNR, FQNEAQ (reference sequence). This CDR3 is CASRKQGEDGYTF. In nucleotides, the CDR3 is TGTGCCAGCAGAAAACAGGGGGAAGATGGCTACACCTTC.

V usage is TRBV7-2 and J usage is TRBJ1-2, with D possibly being TRBD1 (6 bases). V lost 5 bases to trimming and J lost 7 bases, with 20 bases between them. Germline V gene data show CDR1 as SGHTA and CDR2 as FQGNSA. The CDR3 has 15 residues. This CDR3 is CASSPDLSRGGGYTF. In DNA form, the CDR3 reads TGTGCCAGCAGCCCCGACCTCAGCAGGGGAGGTGGCTACACCTTC.